The 7 T cell receptor beta chains in this list originate from one sample, sequenced in a study of control samples from healthy donors and cancer patients. Here immunoSEQ multiplex PCR was the method, and the copy in TCRdb shows in-frame clones only, minus some. This sample yields about 120,000 clones, of which 85% to 95% are seen a single time; 0.5% to 0.7% belongs to the top ten. Sequenced: PBMCs. The receptors were gathered from a man older than 75 with head and neck cancer.

This rearrangement joins TRBV29-1 to TRBJ1-6, with a possible D match to TRBD1 (6 bases). This CDR3 has 13 amino acids. V gave up 7 bases and J gave up 11 bases, with 18 bases separating them. CDR1 is SQVTM, CDR2 ANQGSEA, per germline. The CDR3 DNA follows: TGCAGCGCCCAAACAGGGACGGGCGCACCCCTCCACTTT. Amino acid sequence: CSAQTGTGAPLHF.

V usage is TRBV5-1 and J usage is TRBJ1-2; weak D call: TRBD1 (5 bases). V lost 4 bases to trimming and J lost 4 bases, with 14 bases between them. This CDR3 contains 14 residues. CDR1 is SGHRS, CDR2 YFSETQ, per germline. As DNA, the CDR3 is TGCGCCAGCAGCCCGGACAATTTACTCTATGGCTACACCTTC. Protein: CASSPDNLLYGYTF.

This chain uses TRBV7-9 with TRBJ1-5; maybe TRBD1 (6 bases). There are 16 residues in the CDR3. The V end lost 5 bases, the J end lost 1 base, and 15 bases lay between the germline ends. Germline values: CDR1 SEHNR, CDR2 FQNEAQ (reference sequence). The CDR3 loop reads CASSPSTGGSNQPQHF. The CDR3 DNA sequence: TGTGCCAGCAGCCCCTCGACAGGTGGAAGCAATCAGCCCCAGCATTTT.

The chain carries TRBV9 and TRBJ2-7, with D hard to call. The CDR3 covers 15 residues. Germline V gene sequence: CDR1 SGDLS, CDR2 YYNGEE. V shed 0 bases and J shed 3 bases, with 13 bases lying between them. The CDR3, as DNA: TGTGCCAGCAGCGTAGGACTTGGCCCCGGCTACGAGCAGTACTTC. Its translation is CASSVGLGPGYEQYF.

The chain is built from TRBV20-1 and TRBJ2-7; the D is unclear. Trimming left V 3 bases short and J 4 bases short, with 10 bases between. The germline V gene has CDR1 DFQATT and CDR2 SNEGSKA (reference sequence). CDR3 length: 12 amino acids. Written as DNA, the CDR3 is TGCAGTGCTAGTGACCGTTTGTACGAGCAGTACTTC. It encodes CSASDRLYEQYF.

The V gene is TRBV29-1, the J gene TRBJ2-7; D is unclear. The CDR3 is made up of 12 amino acids. V was clipped by 6 bases and J by 3 bases, with 12 bases between them. The germline V gene encodes CDR1 SQVTM and CDR2 ANQGSEA. The CDR3 coding sequence is TGCAGCGTGGCCTGGGGTGTCTACGAGCAGTACTTC. Protein sequence: CSVAWGVYEQYF.

The V and J genes are TRBV9 and TRBJ2-1; D is uncertain. CDR1 is SGDLS and CDR2 is YYNGEE in the germline V gene. The CDR3 has 11 amino acids. The V end was cut by 3 bases, the J end by 10 bases, with 8 bases between. CDR3: CASSAPGEQFF. CDR3 nucleotide sequence: TGTGCCAGCAGCGCCCCCGGGGAGCAGTTCTTC.